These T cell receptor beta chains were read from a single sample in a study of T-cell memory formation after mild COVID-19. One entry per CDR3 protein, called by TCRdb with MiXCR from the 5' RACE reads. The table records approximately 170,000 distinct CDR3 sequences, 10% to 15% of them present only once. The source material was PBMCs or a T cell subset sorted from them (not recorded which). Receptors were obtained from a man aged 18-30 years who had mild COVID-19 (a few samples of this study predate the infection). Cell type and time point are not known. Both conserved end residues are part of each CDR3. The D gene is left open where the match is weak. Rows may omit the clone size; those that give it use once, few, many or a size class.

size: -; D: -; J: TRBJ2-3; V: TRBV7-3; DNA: TGTGCCAGCAGCTTAAGTAGGGGCGATACGCAGTATTTT; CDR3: CASSLSRGDTQYF
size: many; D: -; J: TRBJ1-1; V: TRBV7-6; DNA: TGTGCCAGCAGCTTTTCGGCCAACTCCCGTGAAGCTTTCTTT; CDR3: CASSFSANSREAFF
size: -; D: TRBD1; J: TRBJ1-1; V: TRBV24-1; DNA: TGTGCCACCAACTCGGGACAGTCTAACACTGAAGCTTTCTTT; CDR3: CATNSGQSNTEAFF
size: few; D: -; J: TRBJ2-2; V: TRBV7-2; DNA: TGTGCCAGCAGCTTACGTGCCGGGGAGCTGTTTTTT; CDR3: CASSLRAGELFF
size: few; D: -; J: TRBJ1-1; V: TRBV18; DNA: TGTGCCAGCTCATCAACATTGGGGAACACTGAAGCTTTCTTT; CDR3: CASSSTLGNTEAFF
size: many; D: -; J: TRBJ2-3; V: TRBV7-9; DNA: TGTGCCAGCAGCCCCTCGAGGTTTCGCACAGATACGCAGTATTTT; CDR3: CASSPSRFRTDTQYF
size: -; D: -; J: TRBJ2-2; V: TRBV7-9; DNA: TGTGCCAGCAGCTTTCTCCAGTCGAACACCGGGGAGCTGTTTTTT; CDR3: CASSFLQSNTGELFF
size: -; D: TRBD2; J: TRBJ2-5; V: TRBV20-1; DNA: TGCAGTGCCCTGACGGGGGGGGCTGAGACCCAGTACTTC; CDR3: CSALTGGAETQYF
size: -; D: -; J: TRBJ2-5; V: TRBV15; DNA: TGTGCCACCACCCCCGGTCAGGGTAGGAATGGGGAGACCCAGTACTTC; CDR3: CATTPGQGRNGETQYF
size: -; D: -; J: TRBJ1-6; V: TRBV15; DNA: TGTGCCACCAAGGGAAACAGTACGAATTCACCCCTCCACTTT; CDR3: CATKGNSTNSPLHF
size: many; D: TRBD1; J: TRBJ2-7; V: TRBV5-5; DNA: TGTGCCAGCAGCACGCGGACAGGGTTCTACGAGCAGTACTTC; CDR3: CASSTRTGFYEQYF
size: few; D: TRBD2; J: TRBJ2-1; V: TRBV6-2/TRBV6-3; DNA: TGTGCCAGCAGTATTCCTAGCGGGGGGGTTTTATATGAGCAGTTCTTC; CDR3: CASSIPSGGVLYEQFF
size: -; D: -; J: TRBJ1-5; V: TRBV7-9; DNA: TGTGCCAGCAGCTTCGCTCCCGGGCCCCAGCATTTT; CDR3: CASSFAPGPQHF
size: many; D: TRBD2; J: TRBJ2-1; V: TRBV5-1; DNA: TGCGCCAGTAGCCCTTGGGGGGGGAACAATGAGCAGTTCTTC; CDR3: CASSPWGGNNEQFF
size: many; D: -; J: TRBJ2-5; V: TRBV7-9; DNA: TGTGCCAGCAGTTATCAAGTGACCCAGTACTTC; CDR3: CASSYQVTQYF
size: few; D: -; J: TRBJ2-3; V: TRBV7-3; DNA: TGTGCCAGCAGGGACGGGGCAGATACGCAGTATTTT; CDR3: CASRDGADTQYF
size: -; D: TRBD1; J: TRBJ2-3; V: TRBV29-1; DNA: TGCAGCGTACAGGGGGCCATAGGCACAGATACGCAGTATTTT; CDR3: CSVQGAIGTDTQYF
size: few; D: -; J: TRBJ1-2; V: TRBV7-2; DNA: TGTGCCAGCAGCGGCATCGAGGGCTACACCTTC; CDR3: CASSGIEGYTF
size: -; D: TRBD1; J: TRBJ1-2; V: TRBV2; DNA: TGTGCCAGCGTGGGACAGGGCAACGGCTACACCTTC; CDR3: CASVGQGNGYTF
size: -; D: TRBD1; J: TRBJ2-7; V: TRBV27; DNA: TGTGCCAGCAGTTACAAGACAGGGGGCGAGCAGTACTTC; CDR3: CASSYKTGGEQYF
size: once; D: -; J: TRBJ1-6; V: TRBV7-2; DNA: TGTGCCAGCAGCTACGCGGCTCCAGTGGGATCACCCCTCCACTTT; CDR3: CASSYAAPVGSPLHF
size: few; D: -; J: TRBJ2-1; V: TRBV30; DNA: TGTGCCTGGAGGCAGGGCTGGGAGCAGTTCTTC; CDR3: CAWRQGWEQFF
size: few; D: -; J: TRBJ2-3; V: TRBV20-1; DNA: TGCAGTGCAGGCCCAGGGAGTCAGGCAGATACGCAGTATTTT; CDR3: CSAGPGSQADTQYF
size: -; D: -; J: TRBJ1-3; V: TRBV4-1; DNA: TGCGCCAGCAGCCAAATTCCGACCTCTGGAAACACCATATATTTT; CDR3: CASSQIPTSGNTIYF
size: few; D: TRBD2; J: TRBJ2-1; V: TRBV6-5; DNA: TGTGCCACCCAACTAGCGGCCTCCTACAATGAGCAGTTCTTC; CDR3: CATQLAASYNEQFF
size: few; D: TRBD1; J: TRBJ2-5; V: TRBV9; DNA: TGTGCCAGCAGCGGAAGGACAGGGTCACAAGAGACCCAGTACTTC; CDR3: CASSGRTGSQETQYF
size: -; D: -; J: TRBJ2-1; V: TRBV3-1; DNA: TGTGCCAGCAGCCAAGATTCTCCCCTAAAGGGGCAGTTCTTC; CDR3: CASSQDSPLKGQFF
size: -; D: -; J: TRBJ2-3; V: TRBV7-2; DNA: TGTGCCAGCAAAACCTCCGGGACAGATACGCAGTATTTT; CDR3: CASKTSGTDTQYF
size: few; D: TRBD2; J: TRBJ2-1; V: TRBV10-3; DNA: TGTGCCATCAGCAGAACCGGGACTAGCGGGAACAATGAGCAGTTCTTC; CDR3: CAISRTGTSGNNEQFF
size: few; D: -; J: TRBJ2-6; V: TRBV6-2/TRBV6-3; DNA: TGTGCCAGCCTCAGGGGTCGGGGATCTGGGGCCAACGTCCTGACTTTC; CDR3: CASLRGRGSGANVLTF
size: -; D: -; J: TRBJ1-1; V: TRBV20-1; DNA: TGCAGTGCTAGGTCCTGGGACGCGGGGTCGACTGAAGCTTTCTTT; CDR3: CSARSWDAGSTEAFF
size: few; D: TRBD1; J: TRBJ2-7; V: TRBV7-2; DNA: TGTGCCAGCAGCCCGACAGGGTACGAGCAGTACTTC; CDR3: CASSPTGYEQYF
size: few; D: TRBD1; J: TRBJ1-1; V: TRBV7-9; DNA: TGTGCCAGCAGCCCTCACAGGGGGCTATCGAGGACTGAAGCTTTCTTT; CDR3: CASSPHRGLSRTEAFF
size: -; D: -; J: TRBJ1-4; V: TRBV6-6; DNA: TGTGCCAGCAGCTCAAGACAGTATAATGAAAAACTGTTTTTT; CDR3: CASSSRQYNEKLFF
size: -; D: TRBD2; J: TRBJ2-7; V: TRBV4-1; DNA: TGCGCCAGCAGCCAAGGATTGCGGGGGAGCTCCTACGAGCAGTACTTC; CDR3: CASSQGLRGSSYEQYF
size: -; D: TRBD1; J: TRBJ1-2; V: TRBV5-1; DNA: TGCGCCAGCAGTATAGGACAGGAGGATGGCTACACCTTC; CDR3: CASSIGQEDGYTF
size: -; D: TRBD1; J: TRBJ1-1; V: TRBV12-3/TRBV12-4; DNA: TGTGCCAGCAGTCGAACAGGGGGTTGGACTGAAGCTTTCTTT; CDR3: CASSRTGGWTEAFF
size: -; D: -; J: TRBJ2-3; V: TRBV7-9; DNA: TGTGCCAGCAGCTTAGATCCACTCGCAGATACGCAGTATTTT; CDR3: CASSLDPLADTQYF
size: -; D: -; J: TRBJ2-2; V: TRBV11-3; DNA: TGTGCCAGCAGCCCCGATTCCACCGGGGAGCTGTTTTTT; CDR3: CASSPDSTGELFF
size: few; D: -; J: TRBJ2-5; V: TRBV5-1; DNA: TGCGCCAGCAGCTTGTATGGGGTAGGGGAGACCCAGTACTTC; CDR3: CASSLYGVGETQYF
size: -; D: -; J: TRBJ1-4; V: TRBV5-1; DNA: TGCGCCAGCAGCAATGACAGCGCAACTAATGAAAAACTTTTTTTT; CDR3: CASSNDSATNEKLFF
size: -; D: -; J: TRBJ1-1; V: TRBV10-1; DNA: TGCGCCAGCAGTGATTCGGGTTCGGGGGTAGCTTTCTTT; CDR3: CASSDSGSGVAFF
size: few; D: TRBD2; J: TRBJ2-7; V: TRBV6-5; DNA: TGTGCCAGCAGTACTAATCCGGGACTAGGGTACGAGCAGTACTTC; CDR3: CASSTNPGLGYEQYF
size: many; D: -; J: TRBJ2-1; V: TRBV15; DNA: TGTGCCACCAGCAAGGGGTACAATGAGCAGTTCTTC; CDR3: CATSKGYNEQFF
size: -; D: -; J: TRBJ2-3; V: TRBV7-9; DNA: TGTGCCAGCAGCTGGGACTTAACAGATACGCAGTATTTT; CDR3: CASSWDLTDTQYF
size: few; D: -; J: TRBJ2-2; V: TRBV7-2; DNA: TGTGCCAGCAGCCAAACGACTTTTGGGCCCGGGGAGCTGTTTTTT; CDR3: CASSQTTFGPGELFF
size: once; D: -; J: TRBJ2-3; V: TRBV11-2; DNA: TGTGCCAGCAGCTTAAATAGGGGAGATACGCAGTATTTT; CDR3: CASSLNRGDTQYF
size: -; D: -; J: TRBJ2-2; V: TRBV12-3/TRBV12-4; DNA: TGTGCCAGCAGCCCCCGGGTCCGCACCGGGGAGCTGTTTTTT; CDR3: CASSPRVRTGELFF